A single sample gave rise to the 13 T cell receptor beta chains below, sequenced in a study of shared T cell receptors in the human thymus. The table came from immunoSEQ multiplex PCR; TCRdb's copy has only in-frame clones and leaves some out. Of roughly 560,000 clones in the sample, 75% to 80% were seen once. This same sample was also part of a study on human thymus T cells.

Sequenced material: thymocytes. These receptors originate from a boy in the first two years of life with a congenital heart defect.

The gene calls are TRBV7-2 and TRBJ2-3, with 8 positions matching TRBD2. Trimming cost V 0 bases and J 4 bases; bases outside gene matches: 9. The length of the CDR3 is 17 residues. Germline V CDR1 and CDR2: SGHTA, FQGNSA. In DNA form, the CDR3 reads TGTGCCAGCAGCTTAGCCTCTAGCGGGCTATCGGCAGATACGCAGTATTTT. This translates into CASSLASSGLSADTQYF. Together with reference TRBV7-2 and TRBJ2-3, the CDR3 gives the full variable domain: GAGVSQSPSNKVTEKGKDVELRCDPISGHTALYWYRQSLGQGLEFLIYFQGNSAPDKSGLPSDRFSAERTGGSVSTLTIQRTQQEDSAVYLCASSLASSGLSADTQYFGPGTRLTVL.

The chain employs TRBV14 and TRBJ2-7; 11 bases agree with TRBD2. This CDR3 has 17 residues. Germline assignment: CDR1 SGHDN and CDR2 FVKESK. The V segment lost 1 base and the J segment 1 base; nucleotides outside the gene matches: 6. CDR3 sequence: CASSQVPSGRHSYEQYF. CDR3 sequence (DNA): TGTGCCAGCAGCCAAGTCCCTAGCGGGAGGCATTCCTACGAGCAGTACTTC.

This chain uses TRBV9 with TRBJ2-1; 11 nucleotides line up with TRBD2. This CDR3 has 17 amino acids. The germline V gene encodes CDR1 SGDLS and CDR2 YYNGEE. The V segment lost 1 base and the J segment 5 bases; nucleotides outside the gene matches: 8. CDR3 loop: CASSVPDQGLADNEQFF. Here the CDR3 DNA reads TGTGCCAGCAGCGTACCCGATCAGGGACTAGCGGACAATGAGCAGTTCTTC.

This sequence joins TRBV29-1 and TRBJ1-1; 10 positions agree with TRBD1. The V segment lost 7 bases and the J segment 2 bases; nucleotides outside the gene matches: 4. Germline loops: CDR1 SQVTM, CDR2 ANQGSEA. CDR3 size: 13 residues. The CDR3 DNA reads TGCAGCGGACGGGACAGGGGAAACACTGAAGCTTTCTTT. Translation gives CSGRDRGNTEAFF.

The rearrangement links TRBV7-6 to TRBJ2-7; 10 bases match TRBD2. The CDR3 is made up of 15 amino acids. V dropped 1 base and J dropped 3; count of bases not matched to a gene: 3. Germline CDR1 is SGHVS and CDR2 is FNYEAQ. Written as DNA, the CDR3 is TGTGCCAGCAGCTTAGAGCGGGAGGGCCGCTACGAGCAGTACTTC. This encodes CASSLEREGRYEQYF.

The chain is built from TRBV6-4 and TRBJ2-1, with 8 bases fitting TRBD2. Germline assignment: CDR1 MRHNA and CDR2 SNTAGT. Trimming cost V 7 bases and J 1 base; bases outside gene matches: 9. The CDR3 spans 16 residues. This CDR3 reads CASKRLAGRSYNEQFF. CDR3 in DNA: TGTGCCAGCAAGCGCTTAGCGGGAAGGTCCTACAATGAGCAGTTCTTC.

DNA for the CDR3: TGTGCCAGCAGGCCCTCCGTCTCTCGGGGGGCTGAGACCCAGTACTTC. Protein product: CASRPSVSRGAETQYF. The chain has TRBV2 and TRBJ2-5, with D tentatively TRBD2 (7 bases). The CDR3 spans 16 residues. Germline lookup yields CDR1 SNHLY and CDR2 FYNNEI. Trimming removed 6 bases at V and 5 bases at J, with 22 bases between.

The V gene is TRBV27, the J gene TRBJ1-1; 7 bases agree with TRBD1. The germline CDR1 and CDR2 sequences are MNHEY and SMNVEV (reference sequence). Germline trimming cut 2 bases from V and 5 bases from J; bases unmatched to any gene: 8. CDR3 length equals 15 residues. The CDR3 loop reads CASSLRGQKGTEAFF. The CDR3 DNA sequence: TGTGCCAGCAGTTTACGGGGACAGAAAGGGACTGAAGCTTTCTTT.

This clone came up a few times. The rearrangement uses TRBV30 and TRBJ1-1; maybe TRBD1 (6 bases). CDR3 length equals 13 residues. CDR1 and CDR2 (germline): GTSNPN, SVGIG (reference sequence). This CDR3 reads CTQYRVGNTEAFF. Here the CDR3 DNA reads TGTACCCAATACAGGGTTGGGAACACTGAAGCTTTCTTT. The variable domain in full, completed from reference TRBV30 and TRBJ1-1, reads SQTIHQWPATLVQPVGSPLSLECTVEGTSNPNLYWYRQAAGRGLQLLFYSVGIGQISSEVPQNLSASRPQDRQFILSSKKLLLSDSGFYLCTQYRVGNTEAFFGQGTRLTVV.

This clone showed up just a few times. The chain links TRBV29-1 to TRBJ2-5; 7 bases align to TRBD2. V lost 3 bases, J lost 0 bases, and 1 base stayed unmatched. The CDR3 spans 13 residues. Germline CDR1 SQVTM, CDR2 ANQGSEA. The chain's CDR3 is CSVDGGNQETQYF. CDR3 DNA sequence: TGCAGCGTTGACGGGGGGAACCAAGAGACCCAGTACTTC.

The gene calls are TRBV2 and TRBJ2-7; 10 bases fit TRBD1. The CDR3 extends over 16 amino acids. Trimming cost V 1 base and J 7 bases; bases outside gene matches: 10. The germline V gene encodes CDR1 SNHLY and CDR2 FYNNEI. CDR3 sequence (DNA): TGTGCCAGCAGTGAAGTGGTGGGACAGGGGCGGTTGGAGCAGTACTTC. This gives the protein CASSEVVGQGRLEQYF.

As regards this clone: Within the sample, other DNA sequences also encode this same CDR3. This chain uses TRBV18 with TRBJ2-7, with TRBD1 identical over 9 bases. CDR1 and CDR2 from the germline V gene are KGHSH and LQKENI. V was pared by 2 bases and J by 1 base, with 3 bases of the junction left unmatched. The CDR3 is 15 amino acids. In DNA form, the CDR3 reads TGTGCCAGCTCACCAAGGGACAGGGTTTCCTACGAGCAGTACTTC. It encodes CASSPRDRVSYEQYF.

Only a few counts were recorded for this clone. This chain connects TRBV5-6 to TRBJ1-5; perhaps TRBD1 as D (6 bases). The CDR3 runs 16 residues. V lost 4 bases and J lost 5, with 19 bases in between. Germline V gene data show CDR1 as SGHDT and CDR2 as YYEEEE. The CDR3 nucleotides read TGTGCCAGCAGCCTAGCAAGGGGGTCTTTGGATCAGCCCCAGCATTTT. Encoded protein: CASSLARGSLDQPQHF.